The 32 T cell receptor beta chains reported below all come from one sample, sequenced in a study of OX40 agonist ivuxolimab in advanced cancers. Data came from immunoSEQ multiplex PCR; TCRdb stores just in-frame clones and leaves some out. This sample has about 64,000 clones; over 65% occur once, and the top ten carry about 2.3%. This material consisted of CD4+ or CD8+ T cells sorted from blood, taken in a trial of the OX40 agonist ivuxolimab. The receptors were gathered from an adult with an advanced solid tumor such as melanoma, head and neck, liver or kidney cancer.

This chain's CDR3 is CASSPNSGSSYNEQFF. The CDR3 DNA sequence: TGTGCCAGCTCACCAAATAGCGGGAGCTCCTACAATGAGCAGTTCTTC. The chain recombines TRBV18 with TRBJ2-1; TRBD2 matches 9 bases. V shed 2 bases, J shed 0 bases, and the junction held 2 bases outside the gene matches. Looked up from germline, CDR1 is KGHSH and CDR2 is LQKENI. The CDR3 has 16 amino acids.

In its sample, this clone was seen a few times. The chain recombines TRBV30 with TRBJ1-1; D is unresolved. This CDR3 is built from 13 residues. Deletions cut 3 bases from V and 3 bases from J, with 11 bases between. Germline loops: CDR1 GTSNPN, CDR2 SVGIG (reference sequence). CDR3 sequence (DNA): TGTGCCTGGAGCCTAGCGAGGGACACTGAAGCTTTCTTT. Protein: CAWSLARDTEAFF.

V is TRBV10-3 and J is TRBJ2-1; a possible D gene is TRBD2 (5 bases). CDR3 length: 14 residues. V dropped 4 bases and J dropped 0 bases, with 7 bases sitting between them. In germline, CDR1 is ENHRY, CDR2 SYGVKD. The CDR3 DNA sequence: TGTGCCATCAGTGGTAGCGACTCCTACAATGAGCAGTTCTTC. It translates to CAISGSDSYNEQFF.

This chain joins TRBV5-6 and TRBJ2-7; D gene unclear. Germline CDR1 is SGHDT and CDR2 is YYEEEE. The V gene lost 0 bases and the J gene lost 6 bases, with 13 bases spanning the gap. The CDR3 totals 14 residues. For the CDR3, the DNA is TGTGCCAGCAGCTTGGGGTTAGATGCGCGCGAGCAGTACTTC. It translates to CASSLGLDAREQYF. Together with reference TRBV5-6 and TRBJ2-7, the CDR3 gives the full variable domain: DAGVTQSPTHLIKTRGQQVTLRCSPKSGHDTVSWYQQALGQGPQFIFQYYEEEERQRGNFPDRFSGHQFPNYSSELNVNALLLGDSALYLCASSLGLDAREQYFGPGTRLTVT.

This clone is medium-sized within its sample. This sequence joins TRBV7-6 and TRBJ2-1; D uncertain. The V end was cut by 5 bases, the J end by 3 bases, with 2 bases between. The CDR3 is 11 residues long. In germline, CDR1 is SGHVS, CDR2 FNYEAQ. The CDR3 protein is CASSVYNEQFF. The CDR3 DNA reads TGTGCCAGCAGCGTCTACAATGAGCAGTTCTTC.

V and J are TRBV7-3 and TRBJ2-1; 7 bases line up with TRBD2. The germline gives CDR1 SGHTA, CDR2 FQGTGA. The CDR3 runs 15 residues. The V gene end was trimmed by 2 bases and the J gene end by 4 bases; junction bases not matched to a gene: 5. CDR3 nucleotide sequence: TGTGCCAGCAGCTTAGCGGGGGTGTTTTACAATGAGCAGTTCTTC. It yields the protein CASSLAGVFYNEQFF.

V usage is TRBV5-1 and J usage is TRBJ2-7, with D tentatively TRBD1 (6 bases). This CDR3 spans 14 amino acids. Per the germline V gene, CDR1 is SGHRS and CDR2 is YFSETQ. The ends were cut back, 0 bases at V and 4 bases at J, with 11 bases in the middle. CDR3 in DNA: TGCGCCAGCAGCTTGGACAGGGAAGGATACGAGCAGTACTTC. Translation gives CASSLDREGYEQYF.

V gene TRBV7-5 combines with J gene TRBJ1-4. TRBV7-5 is described as a pseudogene. This CDR3 region has 15 residues. This CDR3 is CVRMRPGLEGEKLFF. The CDR3 region has the DNA TGTGTCAGAATGAGACCGGGCCTCGAAGGTGAAAAACTGTTTTTT.

The rearrangement uses TRBV13 and TRBJ1-5; D ambiguous. The germline CDR1 and CDR2 sequences are PRHDT and FYEKMQ (reference sequence). The CDR3 is made up of 16 amino acids. V gave up 3 bases and J gave up 3 bases, with 15 bases separating them. The CDR3 sequence is CASSFIRLPHNQPQHF. CDR3 in DNA: TGTGCCAGCAGCTTCATCCGCCTCCCTCACAATCAGCCCCAGCATTTT.

V and J are TRBV9 and TRBJ2-7; either TRBD1 or TRBD2 may supply D (5 bases each). Germline V lookup: CDR1 SGDLS, CDR2 YYNGEE. Trimming shortened V by 0 bases and J by 5 bases, and 12 bases separated the two germline ends. The CDR3 length is 14 residues. CDR3 sequence reads: CASSVAPGRDEQYF. As DNA, the CDR3 is TGTGCCAGCAGCGTAGCTCCGGGGCGGGACGAGCAGTACTTC.

The V call is TRBV10-3, the J call TRBJ2-7; D gene unclear. The germline V gene encodes CDR1 ENHRY and CDR2 SYGVKD. The CDR3 runs 15 residues. V lost 10 bases and J 3 bases, leaving 22 bases between the germline ends. The CDR3 region has the DNA TGTGCCACACAGCCCTTCTCGGAAAATGTCTACGAGCAGTACTTC. It is translated as CATQPFSENVYEQYF.

This clone came up once. The chain has TRBV5-1 and TRBJ2-7, with D tentatively TRBD1 (6 bases). Trimming removed 8 bases from V and 6 bases from J, with 24 bases in between. CDR3 size: 15 residues. The V gene's germline CDR1 is SGHRS and CDR2 YFSETQ. The CDR3 protein is CASSPLQQGIGEQYF. In nucleotides, the CDR3 is TGCGCCAGTTCTCCTCTTCAACAGGGAATCGGCGAGCAGTACTTC. Looking up the rest from reference TRBV5-1 and TRBJ2-7 gives the full variable domain: KAGVTQTPRYLIKTRGQQVTLSCSPISGHRSVSWYQQTPGQGLQFLFEYFSETQRNKGNFPGRFSGRQFSNSRSEMNVSTLELGDSALYLCASSPLQQGIGEQYFGPGTRLTVT.

This clone came up a few times. V and J are TRBV12-5 and TRBJ2-7; TRBD2 agrees at 7 bases. The CDR3 is made up of 13 amino acids. After removal of 6 bases from V and 2 bases from J, the junction contained 4 bases not matched to a gene. The germline V gene encodes CDR1 LGHNT and CDR2 FRNRAP. The CDR3 DNA reads as TGTGCTAGTGGGGCGGGAGCCCCCTACGAGCAGTACTTC. Its protein is CASGAGAPYEQYF.

The V call is TRBV5-1, the J call TRBJ2-2; 10 bases map to TRBD1. The germline V gene has CDR1 SGHRS and CDR2 YFSETQ. The CDR3 is made up of 16 amino acids. The V and J ends lost 4 bases and 5 bases, in that order; junction bases with no gene match: 8. The chain's CDR3 is CASSLRGQGTTGELFF. CDR3 coding DNA: TGCGCCAGCAGCCTGAGGGGACAGGGGACGACCGGGGAGCTGTTTTTT.

This rearrangement joins TRBV15 to TRBJ2-7, with TRBD1 matching over 12 bases. Germline V lookup: CDR1 LNHNV, CDR2 YYDKDF (reference sequence). This CDR3 contains 16 residues. V shed 3 bases, J shed 4 bases, and the junction held 7 bases outside the gene matches. The CDR3 reads CATSSPSGQGAYEQYF. CDR3 nucleotides: TGTGCCACCAGCAGCCCATCGGGACAGGGGGCTTACGAGCAGTACTTC. Full variable domain (remainder filled in from reference TRBV15 and TRBJ2-7): DAMVIQNPRYQVTQFGKPVTLSCSQTLNHNVMYWYQQKSSQAPKLLFHYYDKDFNNEADTPDNFQSRRPNTSFCFLDIRSPGLGDTAMYLCATSSPSGQGAYEQYFGPGTRLTVT.

The chain couples TRBV19 to TRBJ2-3; the D gene is possibly TRBD2 (7 bases). This CDR3 region has 15 residues. Deletions cut 3 bases from V and 5 bases from J, with 15 bases between. The V gene's germline CDR1 is LNHDA and CDR2 SQIVND (reference sequence). The CDR3 DNA reads as TGTGCCAGTAGTATGGGGGGGCAGGGATTAGATACGCAGTATTTT. Residues: CASSMGGQGLDTQYF. The variable domain in full, completed from reference TRBV19 and TRBJ2-3, reads DGGITQSPKYLFRKEGQNVTLSCEQNLNHDAMYWYRQDPGQGLRLIYYSQIVNDFQKGDIAEGYSVSREKKESFPLTVTSAQKNPTAFYLCASSMGGQGLDTQYFGPGTRLTVL.

The genes are TRBV18 and TRBJ1-2; D ambiguous. The CDR3 length is 11 residues. CDR1 KGHSH and CDR2 LQKENI come from the germline V gene. Trimming took off 4 bases at V and 8 bases at J, with 8 bases between the two ends. The DNA of the CDR3 is TGTGCCAGCTCACAGGGAGAAGGCTACACCTTC. Translation gives CASSQGEGYTF.

This rearrangement joins TRBV5-6 to TRBJ2-5; possibly TRBD2 for D (6 bases). Germline CDR1 and CDR2: SGHDT and YYEEEE. The CDR3 consists of 14 residues. Trimming removed 0 bases from V and 5 bases from J, with 11 bases in between. Here the CDR3 reads CASSLGLAFETQYF. In DNA form, the CDR3 reads TGTGCCAGCAGCTTGGGCCTAGCGTTTGAGACCCAGTACTTC.

The chain recombines TRBV30 with TRBJ1-6; D gene unclear. The CDR3 sequence is 15 residues long. V was cut by 0 bases and J by 7 bases, with 13 bases left in between. Germline V CDR1 and CDR2: GTSNPN, SVGIG (reference sequence). For the CDR3, the DNA is TGTGCCTGGAGTGTACTGTTGGGGAGGAATTCACCCCTCCACTTT. Amino acid sequence: CAWSVLLGRNSPLHF.

This clone was seen only a few times. V is TRBV7-9 and J is TRBJ2-4, with TRBD2 matching 8 bases. Per germline, CDR1 SEHNR and CDR2 FQNEAQ (reference sequence). The CDR3 runs to 14 residues. Germline trimming cut 4 bases from V and 8 bases from J; bases unmatched to any gene: 7. CDR3 residues: CASSWGLEGDIQYF. Here the CDR3 DNA reads TGTGCCAGCAGCTGGGGACTAGAGGGGGACATTCAGTACTTC. Supplemented by reference TRBV7-9 and TRBJ2-4, the full variable domain reads DTGVSQNPRHKITKRGQNVTFRCDPISEHNRLYWYRQTLGQGPEFLTYFQNEAQLEKSRLLSDRFSAERPKGSFSTLEIQRTEQGDSAMYLCASSWGLEGDIQYFGAGTRLSVL.

This chain uses TRBV2 with TRBJ2-7, with D unclear. Germline V gives CDR1 SNHLY, CDR2 FYNNEI. The length of the CDR3 is 12 residues. The V and J ends lost 3 bases and 4 bases respectively, with 7 bases between them. DNA for the CDR3: TGTGCCAGCAGTGAGCGGCGTTACGAGCAGTACTTC. This codes for CASSERRYEQYF.

The CDR3 loop reads CASRPDRSNEQFF. The CDR3 DNA sequence: TGTGCCAGCAGGCCGGACAGGAGTAATGAGCAGTTCTTC. The V and J genes are TRBV11-3 and TRBJ2-1, with 7 nucleotides matching TRBD1. V lost 6 bases to trimming and J lost 7 bases; unmatched junction nucleotides: 6. Per the germline V gene, CDR1 is SGHNT and CDR2 is YENEEA. The CDR3 runs to 13 residues. The full variable domain, rest sourced from reference TRBV11-3 and TRBJ2-1, is EAGVVQSPRYKIIEKKQPVAFWCNPISGHNTLYWYLQNLGQGPELLIRYENEEAVDDSQLPKDRFSAERLKGVDSTLKIQPAELGDSAVYLCASRPDRSNEQFFGPGTRLTVL.

The CDR3 loop reads CANSFQGGKSDTQYF. CDR3 DNA sequence: TGTGCCAACTCATTCCAGGGCGGGAAGTCAGATACGCAGTATTTT. The chain carries TRBV2 and TRBJ2-3; TRBD2 is a possible D gene (6 bases). From germline, CDR1 is SNHLY and CDR2 FYNNEI. The CDR3 consists of 15 residues. With 10 bases removed from V and 4 bases from J, the gap between germline ends came to 21 bases.

This clone appeared a single time. This sequence joins TRBV27 and TRBJ1-5; maybe TRBD1 (6 bases). CDR3 length: 13 amino acids. From germline, CDR1 is MNHEY and CDR2 SMNVEV (reference sequence). V shed 6 bases and J shed 9 bases, with 15 bases lying between them. This chain's CDR3 is CASRYRASTPQHF. In DNA, the CDR3 is TGTGCCAGCAGGTACAGGGCGAGTACGCCCCAGCATTTT.

This rearrangement joins TRBV25-1 to TRBJ1-3; no reliable D call. The CDR3 consists of 14 residues. Germline lookup yields CDR1 MGHDK and CDR2 SYGVNS. The V end was cut by 4 bases, the J end by 4 bases, with 11 bases between. This CDR3 reads CASSAPVLGNTIYF. The CDR3 bases are TGTGCCAGCAGTGCCCCCGTCCTGGGAAACACCATATATTTT.

The chain has TRBV11-3 and TRBJ2-5; 8 positions match TRBD1. The V and J ends lost 5 bases and 0 bases, in that order; junction bases with no gene match: 2. Germline V CDR1 and CDR2: SGHNT, YENEEA. The CDR3 length is 14 residues. Written as DNA, the CDR3 is TGTGCCAGCAGCGCCAGGGGGCACCAAGAGACCCAGTACTTC. Protein sequence: CASSARGHQETQYF.

This clone is a singleton in its sample. The V and J genes are TRBV6-5 and TRBJ2-5, with D possibly TRBD1 on 5 matching bases. The V and J ends lost 6 bases and 1 base respectively, with 9 bases between them. CDR3 size: 13 residues. Germline assignment: CDR1 MNHEY and CDR2 SVGAGI. CDR3 in amino acids: CASRTDTQETQYF. The CDR3, as DNA: TGTGCCAGCAGAACGGACACCCAAGAGACCCAGTACTTC.

This chain connects TRBV7-6 to TRBJ1-4; D unclear. The CDR3 totals 12 residues. Germline CDR1 reads SGHVS; CDR2 reads FNYEAQ. V was cut by 1 base and J by 9 bases, with 6 bases left in between. CDR3 amino acids: CASSLGDQKLFF. The CDR3, as DNA: TGTGCCAGCAGCTTAGGGGATCAAAAACTGTTTTTT.

The V and J genes are TRBV29-1 and TRBJ1-3; 8 bases align to TRBD1. Germline V gene sequence: CDR1 SQVTM, CDR2 ANQGSEA. This CDR3 has 14 residues. V lost 2 bases, J lost 2 bases, and 2 bases stayed unmatched. The CDR3 sequence is CSVETGGTGNTIYF. In DNA form, the CDR3 reads TGCAGCGTTGAAACAGGGGGAACTGGAAACACCATATATTTT.

The J gene is TRBJ2-1, the V gene TRBV25-1; a possible D gene is TRBD2 (5 bases). Germline V gene lookup returns CDR1 MGHDK and CDR2 SYGVNS. Trimming stripped 4 bases from V and 11 bases from J, with 15 bases between. This CDR3 region has 13 residues. CDR3 sequence (DNA): TGTGCCAGCAGTGTTCGGATGGCGGGCAAGCAGTTCTTC. Its translation: CASSVRMAGKQFF.

This rearrangement joins TRBV7-3 to TRBJ2-1, with D hard to call. Germline-derived CDR1 and CDR2 are SGHTA and FQGTGA. The CDR3 contains 12 residues. V lost 5 bases to trimming and J lost 6 bases, with 8 bases between them. CDR3 in amino acids: CASSKPSNEQFF. The CDR3 DNA reads as TGTGCCAGCAGCAAGCCTAGCAATGAGCAGTTCTTC.

The rearrangement links TRBV5-6 to TRBJ1-3; possibly TRBD1 for D (6 bases). The CDR3 has 14 residues. The germline V and J ends were trimmed by 4 bases and 4 bases, with 12 bases remaining between them. Per the germline V gene, CDR1 is SGHDT and CDR2 is YYEEEE. Written as DNA, the CDR3 is TGTGCCAGCAGCCCAGGGGTAGGAGGAAACACCATATATTTT. Amino acids: CASSPGVGGNTIYF.